Sequencing of this T cell receptor beta chain was carried out in a study of Graves' ophthalmopathy and Graves' hyperthyroidism. The overall study: Peripheral blood samples were taken at initial diagnosis, before any treatment.

Overall study findings and caveats: With around 70% sensitivity and 72% to 80% specificity, the model predicted ophthalmopathy progression. Detection in blood was also observed for most expanded thyroid clonotypes above 0.001 frequency.

Per germline, CDR1 MNHEY and CDR2 SMNVEV (reference sequence). The V and J ends lost 5 bases and 1 base respectively, with 9 bases between them. This CDR3 is 14 amino acids long. RNA transcripts yielded amplified TCR beta CDR3 regions. HTBI primers were employed in first-round RT-PCR, then a second-round multiplex PCR followed. Each CDR3 protein gets one entry after TCRdb re-called the multiplex PCR reads with MiXCR. Of approximately 460,000 distinct CDR3 sequences in the sample, approximately 14% were seen once. This clonotype has ten or more counts. No antigen is known for it. The study excluded patients with other autoimmune diseases, uncontrolled infections, pregnancy or lactation.

The source material was blood. The clonotype comes from a woman aged 25-40 years with Graves' ophthalmopathy. This chain uses TRBV27 with TRBJ1-3, with D perhaps matching TRBD1 (6 bases). The CDR3 coding sequence is TGTGCCAGCAGTGTTAGGGGGTCTGGAAACACCATATATTTT. Translating it yields CASSVRGSGNTIYF.